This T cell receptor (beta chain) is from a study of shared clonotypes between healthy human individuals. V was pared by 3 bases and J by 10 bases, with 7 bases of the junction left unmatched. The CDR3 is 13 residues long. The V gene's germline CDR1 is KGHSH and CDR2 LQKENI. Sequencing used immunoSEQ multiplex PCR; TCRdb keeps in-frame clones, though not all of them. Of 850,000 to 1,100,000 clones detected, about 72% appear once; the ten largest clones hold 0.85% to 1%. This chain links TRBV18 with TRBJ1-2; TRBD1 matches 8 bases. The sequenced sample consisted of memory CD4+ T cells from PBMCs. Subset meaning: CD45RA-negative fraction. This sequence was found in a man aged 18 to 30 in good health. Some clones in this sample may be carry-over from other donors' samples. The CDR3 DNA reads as TGTGCCAGCTCACCCCGATTGGACAGGGACTACACCTTC. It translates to CASSPRLDRDYTF.